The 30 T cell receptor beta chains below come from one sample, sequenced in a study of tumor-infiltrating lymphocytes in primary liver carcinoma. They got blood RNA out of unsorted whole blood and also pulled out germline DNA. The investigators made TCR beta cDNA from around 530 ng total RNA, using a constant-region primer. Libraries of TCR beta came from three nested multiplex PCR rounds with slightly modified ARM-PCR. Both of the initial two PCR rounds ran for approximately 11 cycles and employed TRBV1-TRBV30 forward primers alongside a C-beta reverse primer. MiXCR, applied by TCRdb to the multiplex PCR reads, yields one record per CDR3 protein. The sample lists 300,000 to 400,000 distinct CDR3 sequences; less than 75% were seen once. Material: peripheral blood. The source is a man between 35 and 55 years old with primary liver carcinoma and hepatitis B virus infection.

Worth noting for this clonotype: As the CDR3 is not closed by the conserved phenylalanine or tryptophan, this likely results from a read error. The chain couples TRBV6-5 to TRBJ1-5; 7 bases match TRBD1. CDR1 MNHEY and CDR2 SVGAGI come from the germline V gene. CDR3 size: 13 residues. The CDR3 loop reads CASTDRVGQRQHL. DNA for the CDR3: TGTGCCAGCACCGACAGGGTTGGTCAGCGCCAGCATTTG.

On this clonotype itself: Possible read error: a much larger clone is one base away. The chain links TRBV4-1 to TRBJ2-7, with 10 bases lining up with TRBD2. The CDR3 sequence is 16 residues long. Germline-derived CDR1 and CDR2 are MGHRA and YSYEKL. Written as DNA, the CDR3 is TGCGCCAGCAGCCAAATCGGGACTAGCGTCTCCTACGCGCAGTACTTC. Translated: CASSQIGTSVSYAQYF.

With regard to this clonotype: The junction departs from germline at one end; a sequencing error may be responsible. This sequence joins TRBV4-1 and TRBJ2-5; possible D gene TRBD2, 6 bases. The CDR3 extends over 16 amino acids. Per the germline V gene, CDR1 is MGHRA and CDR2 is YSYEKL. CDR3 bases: TGCGCCAGCAGGCAAGACGCTGCCGGGACTGGGGAGACCCAGTACTTC. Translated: CASRQDAAGTGETQYF.

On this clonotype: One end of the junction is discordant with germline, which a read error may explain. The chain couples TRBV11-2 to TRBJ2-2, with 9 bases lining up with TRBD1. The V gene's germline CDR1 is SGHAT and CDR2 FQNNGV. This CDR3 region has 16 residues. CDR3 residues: CASGPPGTGNTGEPFF. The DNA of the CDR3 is TGTGCCAGCGGCCCTCCCGGGACAGGGAACACCGGGGAGCCGTTTTTT. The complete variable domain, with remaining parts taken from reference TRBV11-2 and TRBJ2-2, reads EAGVAQSPRYKIIEKRQSVAFWCNPISGHATLYWYQQILGQGPKLLIQFQNNGVVDDSQLPKDRFSAERLKGVDSTLKIQPAKLEDSAVYLCASGPPGTGNTGEPFFGEGSRLTVL.

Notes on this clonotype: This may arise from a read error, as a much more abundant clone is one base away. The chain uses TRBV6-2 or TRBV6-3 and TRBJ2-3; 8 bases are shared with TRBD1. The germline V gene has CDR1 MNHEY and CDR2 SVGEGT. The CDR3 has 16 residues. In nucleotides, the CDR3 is TGTACCAGCAGCACCGTGTCAGGGGGCCGGAAAGATACGCAGTATTTT. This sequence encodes CTSSTVSGGRKDTQYF.

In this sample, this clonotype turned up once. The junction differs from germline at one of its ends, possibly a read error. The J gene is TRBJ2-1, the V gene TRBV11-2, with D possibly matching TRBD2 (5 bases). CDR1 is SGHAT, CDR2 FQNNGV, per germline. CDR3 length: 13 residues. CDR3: CASSLDRGRERFF. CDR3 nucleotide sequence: TGTGCTAGCAGCTTAGATCGAGGAAGGGAGCGGTTCTTC.

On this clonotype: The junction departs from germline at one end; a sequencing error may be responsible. This CDR3 is CASSDRTGMREHYF. Here the CDR3 DNA reads TGTGCCAGCAGTGACAGGACAGGTATGCGCGAGCATTACTTC. The chain couples TRBV6-1 to TRBJ2-7; 7 bases map to TRBD1. CDR3 length equals 14 residues. CDR1 MNHNS and CDR2 SASEGT come from the germline V gene.

The CDR3 sequence: CASSPRGGGSTEAFF. As DNA, the CDR3 is TGTGCCAGCAGCCCTCGAGGCGGGGGGAGCACTGAAGCTTTCTTT. V gene TRBV11-2 combines with J gene TRBJ1-1, with D possibly being TRBD1 (5 bases). V lost 5 bases and J lost 4, with 17 bases in between. Germline-derived CDR1 and CDR2 are SGHAT and FQNNGV. The CDR3 length is 15 residues. Combining the CDR3 with reference TRBV11-2 and TRBJ1-1 gives the whole variable domain EAGVAQSPRYKIIEKRQSVAFWCNPISGHATLYWYQQILGQGPKLLIQFQNNGVVDDSQLPKDRFSAERLKGVDSTLKIQPAKLEDSAVYLCASSPRGGGSTEAFFGQGTRLTVV.

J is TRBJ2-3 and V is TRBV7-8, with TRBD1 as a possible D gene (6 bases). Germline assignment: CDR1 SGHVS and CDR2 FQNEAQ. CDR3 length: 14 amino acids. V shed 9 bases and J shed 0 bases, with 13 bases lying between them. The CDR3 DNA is TGTGCCAGTGGATCCACAGGGAGCACAGATACGCAGTATTTT. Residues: CASGSTGSTDTQYF. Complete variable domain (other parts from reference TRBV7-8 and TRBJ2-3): GAGVSQSPRYKVAKRGQDVALRCDPISGHVSLFWYQQALGQGPEFLTYFQNEAQLDKSGLPSDRFFAERPEGSVSTLKIQRTQQEDSAVYLCASGSTGSTDTQYFGPGTRLTVL.

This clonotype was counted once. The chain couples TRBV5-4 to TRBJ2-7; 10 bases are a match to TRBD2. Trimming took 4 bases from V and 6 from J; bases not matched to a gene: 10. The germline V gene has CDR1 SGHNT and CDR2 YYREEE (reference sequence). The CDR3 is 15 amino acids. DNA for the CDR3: TGTGCCAGCAGCCCCTTCCTAGCGGGAGCAGGCGAGCAGTACTTC. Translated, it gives CASSPFLAGAGEQYF.

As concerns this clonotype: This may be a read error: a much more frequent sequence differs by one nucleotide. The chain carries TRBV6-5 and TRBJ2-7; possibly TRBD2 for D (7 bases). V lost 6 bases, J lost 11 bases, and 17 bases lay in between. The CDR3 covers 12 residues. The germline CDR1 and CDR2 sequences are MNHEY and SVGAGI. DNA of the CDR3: TGTGCCAGCAGACGAGGGGGGGAGGTGAAGTACTTC. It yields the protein CASRRGGEVKYF.

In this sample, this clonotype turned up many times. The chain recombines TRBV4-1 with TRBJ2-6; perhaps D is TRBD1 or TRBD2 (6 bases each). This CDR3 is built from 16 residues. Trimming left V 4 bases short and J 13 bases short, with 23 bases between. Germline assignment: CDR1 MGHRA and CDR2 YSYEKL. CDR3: CASSPAGQQLDGVLTF. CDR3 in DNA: TGCGCCAGCAGCCCCGCGGGACAACAACTCGATGGTGTCCTGACTTTC.

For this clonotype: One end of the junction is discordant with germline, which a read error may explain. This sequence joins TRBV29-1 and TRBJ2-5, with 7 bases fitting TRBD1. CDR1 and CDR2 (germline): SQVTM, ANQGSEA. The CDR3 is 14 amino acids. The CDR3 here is CSDEGDRAQETHYF. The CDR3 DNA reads TGCAGCGATGAGGGAGACAGGGCTCAAGAGACCCACTACTTC.

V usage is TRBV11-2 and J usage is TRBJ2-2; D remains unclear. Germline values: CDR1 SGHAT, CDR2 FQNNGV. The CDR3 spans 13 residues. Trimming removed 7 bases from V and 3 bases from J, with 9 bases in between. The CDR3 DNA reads TGTGCCAGCAACTTTCTGGACACCGGGGAGCTGTTTTTT. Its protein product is CASNFLDTGELFF.

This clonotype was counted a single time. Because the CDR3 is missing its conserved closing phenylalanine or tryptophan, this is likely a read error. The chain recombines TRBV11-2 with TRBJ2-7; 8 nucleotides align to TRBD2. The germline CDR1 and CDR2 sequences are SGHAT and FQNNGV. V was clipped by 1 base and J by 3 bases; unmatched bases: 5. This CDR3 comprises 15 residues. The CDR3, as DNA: TGTGCCAGCAGCTTAGCCGGGACTAGAGTCTACGAGCAGTACCTC. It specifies CASSLAGTRVYEQYL.

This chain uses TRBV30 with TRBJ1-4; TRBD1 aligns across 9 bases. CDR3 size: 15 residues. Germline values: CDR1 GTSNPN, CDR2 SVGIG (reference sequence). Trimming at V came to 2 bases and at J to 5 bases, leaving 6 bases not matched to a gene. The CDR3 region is CAWSWDRDLNEKLFF. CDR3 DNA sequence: TGTGCCTGGAGTTGGGACAGGGACTTGAATGAAAAACTGTTTTTT.

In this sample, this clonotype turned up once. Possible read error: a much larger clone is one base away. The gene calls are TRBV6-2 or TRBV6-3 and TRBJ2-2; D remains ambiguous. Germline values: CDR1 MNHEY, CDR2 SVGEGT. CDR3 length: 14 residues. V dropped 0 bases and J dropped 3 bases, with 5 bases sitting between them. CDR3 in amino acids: CASSYSEYTGELFF. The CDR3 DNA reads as TGTGCCAGCAGTTACTCGGAGTACACCGGGGAGCTGTTTTTT.

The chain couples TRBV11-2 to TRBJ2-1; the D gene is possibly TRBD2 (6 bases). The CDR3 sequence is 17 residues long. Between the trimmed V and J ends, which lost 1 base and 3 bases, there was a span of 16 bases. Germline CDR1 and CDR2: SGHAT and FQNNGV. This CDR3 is CASSLVLGTGCYNEQFF. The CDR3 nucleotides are TGTGCCAGCAGCTTAGTTCTCGGGACTGGTTGCTACAATGAGCAGTTCTTC.

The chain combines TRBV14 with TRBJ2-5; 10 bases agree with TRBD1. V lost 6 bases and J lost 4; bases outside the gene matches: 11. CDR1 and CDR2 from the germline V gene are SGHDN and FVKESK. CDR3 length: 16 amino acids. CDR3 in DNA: TGTGCCAGCAGTCGTCGGACAGGGGGAAACCGAGAGACCCAGTACTTC. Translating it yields CASSRRTGGNRETQYF.

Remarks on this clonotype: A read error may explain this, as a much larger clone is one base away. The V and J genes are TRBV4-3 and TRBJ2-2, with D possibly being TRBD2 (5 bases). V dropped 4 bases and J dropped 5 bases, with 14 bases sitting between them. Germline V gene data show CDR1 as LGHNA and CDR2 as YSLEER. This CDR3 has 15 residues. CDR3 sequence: CASSREATRTGELFF. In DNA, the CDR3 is TGCGCCAGCAGCCGAGAGGCAACTAGGACCGGGGAGCTGTTTTTT.

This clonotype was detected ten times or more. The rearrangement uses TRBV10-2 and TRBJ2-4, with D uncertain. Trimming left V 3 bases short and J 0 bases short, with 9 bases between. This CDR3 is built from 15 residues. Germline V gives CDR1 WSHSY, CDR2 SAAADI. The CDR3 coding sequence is TGCGCCAGCAGTGAAGGCGGCAGAGCCAAAAACATTCAGTACTTC. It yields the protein CASSEGGRAKNIQYF.

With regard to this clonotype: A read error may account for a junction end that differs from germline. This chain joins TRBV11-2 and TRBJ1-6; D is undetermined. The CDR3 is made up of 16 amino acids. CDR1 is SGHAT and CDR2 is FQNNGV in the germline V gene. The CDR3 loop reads CASSLESYSYNSSLHF. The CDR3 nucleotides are TGTGCCAGCAGCCTAGAGAGTTACTCCTATAATTCATCCCTCCACTTT. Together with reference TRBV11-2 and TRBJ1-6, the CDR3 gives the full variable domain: EAGVAQSPRYKIIEKRQSVAFWCNPISGHATLYWYQQILGQGPKLLIQFQNNGVVDDSQLPKDRFSAERLKGVDSTLKIQPAKLEDSAVYLCASSLESYSYNSSLHFGNGTRLTVT.

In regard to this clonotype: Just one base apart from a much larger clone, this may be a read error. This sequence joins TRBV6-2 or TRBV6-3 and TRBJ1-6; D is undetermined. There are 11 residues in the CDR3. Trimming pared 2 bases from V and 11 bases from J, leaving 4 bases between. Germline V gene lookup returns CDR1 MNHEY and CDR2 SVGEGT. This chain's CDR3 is CASSYNPPLHF. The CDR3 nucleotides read TGTGCCAGCAGTTACAATCCACCCCTCCACTTT.

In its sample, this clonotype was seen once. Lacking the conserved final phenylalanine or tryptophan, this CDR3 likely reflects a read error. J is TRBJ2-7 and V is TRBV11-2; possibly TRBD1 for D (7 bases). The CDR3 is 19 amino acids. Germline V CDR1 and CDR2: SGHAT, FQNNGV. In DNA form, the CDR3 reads TGTGCCAGCAGCTTAGGGGGACAGAGGGCCCCTAGCGACTCCTATGAGCAGTACATC. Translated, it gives CASSLGGQRAPSDSYEQYI.

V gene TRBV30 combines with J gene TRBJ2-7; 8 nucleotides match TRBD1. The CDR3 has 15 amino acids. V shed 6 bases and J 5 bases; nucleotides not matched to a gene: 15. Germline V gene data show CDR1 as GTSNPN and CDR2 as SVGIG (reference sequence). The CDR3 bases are TGTGCCTGCCGGGGGCTGGACAGGGATAAGGACGAGCAGTACTTC. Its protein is CACRGLDRDKDEQYF.

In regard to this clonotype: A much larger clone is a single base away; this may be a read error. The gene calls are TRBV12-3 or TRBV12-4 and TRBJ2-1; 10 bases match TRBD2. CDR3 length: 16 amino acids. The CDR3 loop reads CASSLLAGDFYNERFF. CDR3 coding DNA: TGTGCCAGCAGTTTACTAGCGGGAGATTTTTACAATGAGCGGTTCTTC.

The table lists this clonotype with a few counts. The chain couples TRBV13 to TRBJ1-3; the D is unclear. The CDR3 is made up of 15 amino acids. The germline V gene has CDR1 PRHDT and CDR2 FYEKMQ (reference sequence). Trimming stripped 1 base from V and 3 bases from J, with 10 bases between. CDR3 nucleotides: TGTGCCAGCAGCTTAGCCCGCGACGTTGGAAACACCATATATTTT. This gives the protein CASSLARDVGNTIYF.

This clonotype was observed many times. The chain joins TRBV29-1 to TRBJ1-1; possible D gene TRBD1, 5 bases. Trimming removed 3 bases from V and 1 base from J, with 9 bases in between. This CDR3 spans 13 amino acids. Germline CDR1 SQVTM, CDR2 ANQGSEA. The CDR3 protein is CSVDSGTNTEAFF. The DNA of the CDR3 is TGCAGCGTTGACTCCGGGACGAACACTGAAGCTTTCTTT. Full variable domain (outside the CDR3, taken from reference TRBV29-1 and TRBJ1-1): SAVISQKPSRDICQRGTSLTIQCQVDSQVTMMFWYRQQPGQSLTLIATANQGSEATYESGFVIDKFPISRPNLTFSTLTVSNMSPEDSSIYLCSVDSGTNTEAFFGQGTRLTVV.

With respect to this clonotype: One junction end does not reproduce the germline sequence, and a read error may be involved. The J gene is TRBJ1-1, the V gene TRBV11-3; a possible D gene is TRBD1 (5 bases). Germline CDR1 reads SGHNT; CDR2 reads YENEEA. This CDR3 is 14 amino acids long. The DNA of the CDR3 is TGTGCCACCAGCTTGGAGGGACTGAACACTGAAGCTTTCTTT. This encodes CATSLEGLNTEAFF.

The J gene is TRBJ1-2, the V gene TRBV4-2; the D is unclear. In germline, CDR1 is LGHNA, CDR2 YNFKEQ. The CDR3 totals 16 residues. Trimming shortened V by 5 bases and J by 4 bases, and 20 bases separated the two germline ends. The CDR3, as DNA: TGTGCCAGCAGCTCAAATTACAGACACGGCATCTATGGCTACACCTTC. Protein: CASSSNYRHGIYGYTF.